A single T cell receptor (beta chain) is shown here with its context. Its antigen is as yet unknown. TCRdb keeps only in-frame clones here, not all; method: immunoSEQ multiplex PCR. The sample consists of 380,000 or so clones, about 87% of them appearing once. The sample belongs to a study of Ad26.COV2.S vaccination and SARS-CoV-2 variants. Study at large: Enrolled in COV1001, the donor was in the Ad26.COV2.S trial arm, which received the vaccine.

The sample's treatment: about 20 received Ad26.COV2.S at low or high dose, single or two shots; about five received placebo; per-sample allocation not given. Vaccine and placebo recipients were sampled on day 63 after the first injection. Whole-study findings and limits: Marked by substantial breadth, spike-specific CD8+ and CD4+ T cell responses were reportedly seen after vaccination. Relative to placebo recipients, vaccine recipients exhibited elevated spike-specific TCR breadth.

The material was peripheral blood, obtained in a trial of Ad26.COV2.S vaccine versus placebo. This TCR came from a person between 18 and 59 years old who received the Ad26.COV2.S COVID-19 vaccine or a placebo.

CDR3 protein: CASSRTGGEAFF. Here the CDR3 DNA reads TGTGCCAGCAGCCGGACGGGGGGAGAAGCTTTCTTT. The chain links TRBV11-2 to TRBJ1-1, with a possible D match to TRBD1 (5 bases). The CDR3 is 12 amino acids. The V gene's germline CDR1 is SGHAT and CDR2 FQNNGV. V was trimmed by 5 bases and J by 8 bases, leaving 12 bases between them.